Each of the 11 T cell receptor beta chains below was sequenced from the same sample in a study of cytomegalovirus exposure and HLA in healthy donors. The assay was immunoSEQ multiplex PCR, and TCRdb's table has in-frame clones only and misses some. The sample has over 120,000 clones; about 88% are singletons. Sequencing was done on a sample of PBMCs. All receptors derive from a woman aged 18-29 years in good health and CMV-seropositive.

J is TRBJ1-1 and V is TRBV7-3; D perhaps matches TRBD1 (5 bases). This CDR3 region has 13 residues. The V end lost 5 bases, the J end lost 8 bases, and 15 bases lay between the germline ends. Germline V gene data show CDR1 as SGHTA and CDR2 as FQGTGA. The CDR3, as DNA: TGTGCCAGCAGCCCCGCCGGGGGGGTGGAAGCTTTCTTT. Translating gives CASSPAGGVEAFF.

This chain joins TRBV19 and TRBJ2-2; a possible D gene is TRBD2 (5 bases). Germline CDR1 reads LNHDA; CDR2 reads SQIVND (reference sequence). Trimming stripped 9 bases from V and 1 base from J, with 12 bases between. The CDR3 runs 14 residues. CDR3 bases: TGTGCCAGCAGCCCCGGACTGAACACCGGGGAGCTGTTTTTT. Amino acids: CASSPGLNTGELFF.

The table lists this clone with a few counts. This rearrangement joins TRBV13 to TRBJ1-2, with 10 bases matching TRBD1. The length of the CDR3 is 14 residues. Trimming removed 3 bases from V and 8 bases from J; junction bases left unmatched: 6. Germline CDR1 reads PRHDT; CDR2 reads FYEKMQ (reference sequence). CDR3 DNA: TGTGCCAGCAGCTTGGAGGGGACAGGGGTCGGCTACACCTTC. It yields the protein CASSLEGTGVGYTF.

This chain joins TRBV6-5 and TRBJ2-7; TRBD1 might be the D (5 bases). V gave up 6 bases and J gave up 4 bases, with 16 bases separating them. The germline V gene encodes CDR1 MNHEY and CDR2 SVGAGI. The CDR3 extends over 14 amino acids. CDR3 amino acids: CASSPQGIKYEQYF. DNA of the CDR3: TGTGCCAGCAGCCCCCAGGGAATCAAGTACGAGCAGTACTTC.

The chain links TRBV4-2 to TRBJ1-3; 8 positions agree with TRBD1. Trimming at V came to 4 bases and at J to 2 bases, leaving 16 bases not matched to a gene. The germline V gene encodes CDR1 LGHNA and CDR2 YNFKEQ. The CDR3 sequence is 19 residues long. For the CDR3, the DNA is TGTGCCAGCAGCCTCCGCTGGACAGGGAATTGGAACGCTGGAAACACCATATATTTT. Its protein is CASSLRWTGNWNAGNTIYF.

V usage is TRBV5-4 and J usage is TRBJ1-6; D remains ambiguous. Germline V gene lookup returns CDR1 SGHNT and CDR2 YYREEE (reference sequence). The CDR3 has 13 amino acids. Trimming cost V 2 bases and J 10 bases, with 10 bases left between them. The CDR3 protein is CASSLSVRSPLHF. As DNA, the CDR3 is TGTGCCAGCAGCTTATCGGTTCGGTCACCCCTCCACTTT.

The chain couples TRBV5-3 to TRBJ1-1; 8 nucleotides align to TRBD1. TRBV5-3 is treated as an ORF (open reading frame) with a function not yet certain. J was trimmed by 4 bases and V by 4 bases; bases with no gene match: 6. The CDR3 consists of 14 residues. CDR3 residues: CARSHGQGSTEAFF. The DNA for the CDR3 is TGTGCCAGAAGCCACGGACAGGGTTCCACTGAAGCTTTCTTT.

The V gene is TRBV27, the J gene TRBJ1-3, with D maybe TRBD1 (5 bases). V lost 0 bases, J lost 1 base, and 16 bases lay in between. Per germline, CDR1 MNHEY and CDR2 SMNVEV (reference sequence). The CDR3 loop spans 18 amino acids. CDR3 nucleotides: TGTGCCAGCAGTTTATCGCCGGCCGGGGGTAATTCTGGAAACACCATATATTTT. The encoded protein is CASSLSPAGGNSGNTIYF.

The chain employs TRBV28 and TRBJ1-1, with 10 bases that match TRBD1. Germline V gene sequence: CDR1 MDHEN, CDR2 SYDVKM. The CDR3 contains 17 residues. V gave up 5 bases and J gave up 4 bases; unmatched junction bases: 13. This CDR3 reads CASSPPGQGLSGTEAFF. The CDR3 DNA reads as TGTGCCAGCAGTCCTCCGGGACAGGGGCTTTCGGGCACTGAAGCTTTCTTT.

V and J are TRBV27 and TRBJ1-4; 8 positions match TRBD1. J was trimmed by 2 bases and V by 1 base; bases with no gene match: 6. The germline V gene encodes CDR1 MNHEY and CDR2 SMNVEV (reference sequence). There are 17 residues in the CDR3. The CDR3 DNA follows: TGTGCCAGCAGTTTATACGGACAGGGAGTGACTAATGAAAAACTGTTTTTT. It is translated as CASSLYGQGVTNEKLFF.

In its sample, this clone was seen a few times. CDR3 region: CASSLAVGRGTQYF. CDR3 bases: TGTGCCAGCAGCTTGGCTGTGGGCAGGGGGACCCAGTACTTC. The chain joins TRBV5-6 to TRBJ2-5; a possible D gene is TRBD1 (6 bases). CDR3 length equals 14 residues. Germline V gene data show CDR1 as SGHDT and CDR2 as YYEEEE. V lost 0 bases to trimming and J lost 7 bases, with 13 bases between them.